Below are 17 T cell receptor beta chains sequenced from a single sample in a study of CD8 T cells in ankylosing spondylitis. For these TCRs, the target antigens are not known. The study, taken as a whole, reports: Seven to nine highly homologous variants formed a TCR beta motif that appeared characteristic of ankylosing spondylitis blood.

Using its own MiXCR run on the 5' RACE reads, TCRdb lists one record per CDR3 protein. The data show 650,000 to 800,000 distinct CDR3 sequences, with roughly 19% seen just once and about 20% held by the top ten. The sequenced sample consisted of blood, either unsorted or a sorted T cell fraction (not recorded which). The receptors stem from a male donor with ankylosing spondylitis.

This clonotype was detected only a few times. The chain combines TRBV2 with TRBJ2-7; D remains unclear. The CDR3 loop spans 15 amino acids. Germline values: CDR1 SNHLY, CDR2 FYNNEI. The V gene lost 1 base and the J gene lost 3 bases, with 13 bases spanning the gap. CDR3 nucleotides: TGTGCCAGCAGTGAAGGGGTAGGGCTTCTCTACGAGCAGTACTTC. It is translated as CASSEGVGLLYEQYF.

Details on this clonotype: Mismatch with germline at one junction end may stem from a read error. The CDR3 protein is CTSSLGMNTEAFF. In DNA, the CDR3 is TGCACCAGCAGCTTGGGCATGAACACTGAAGCTTTCTTT. The rearrangement joins TRBV5-1 to TRBJ1-1; D is uncertain. Germline lookup yields CDR1 SGHRS and CDR2 YFSETQ. This CDR3 is 13 amino acids long.

This chain uses TRBV20-1 with TRBJ2-3, with TRBD2 matching 10 bases. The CDR3 has 18 residues. CDR1 is DFQATT, CDR2 SNEGSKA, per germline (reference sequence). V shed 3 bases, J shed 3 bases, and the junction held 15 bases outside the gene matches. The CDR3 bases are TGCAGTGCTAGCGGGCCTAGCGGGGGAAGGGTCCGAACAGATACGCAGTATTTT. Protein sequence: CSASGPSGGRVRTDTQYF.

This clonotype was seen a few times. The chain combines TRBV12-3 or TRBV12-4 with TRBJ1-4; tentative D call: TRBD1 (5 bases). Trimming cost V 1 base and J 14 bases, with 14 bases left between them. The CDR3 is 13 residues long. Here the CDR3 DNA reads TGTGCCAGCAGTTTAGTGGGGGTGATTTGGCTGTTTTTT. Residues: CASSLVGVIWLFF.

This clonotype was seen more than once but under ten times. The chain links TRBV10-3 to TRBJ1-1; the match to TRBD1 covers 8 bases. The CDR3 has 13 amino acids. The V gene end was trimmed by 5 bases and the J gene end by 2 bases; junction bases not matched to a gene: 1. CDR1 is ENHRY, CDR2 SYGVKD, per germline. The CDR3 protein is CAISTGGNTEAFF. The DNA of the CDR3 is TGTGCCATCAGTACAGGGGGAAACACTGAAGCTTTCTTT.

The chain couples TRBV4-1 to TRBJ1-1; D not resolved. The CDR3 has 17 amino acids. CDR1 is MGHRA, CDR2 YSYEKL, per germline. V was pared by 1 base and J by 0 bases, with 15 bases between. CDR3 region: CASSQVPLGQLNTEAFF. CDR3 in DNA: TGCGCCAGCAGCCAAGTCCCTCTGGGCCAGCTGAACACTGAAGCTTTCTTT.

V is TRBV10-2 and J is TRBJ2-7, with D perhaps TRBD2 (6 bases). In germline, CDR1 is WSHSY, CDR2 SAAADI. V was clipped by 2 bases and J by 0 bases, with 11 bases between them. CDR3 length: 15 residues. CDR3 sequence (DNA): TGCGCCAGCAGTGAGGTAGGCGGGGCCTCCTACGAGCAGTACTTC. It is translated as CASSEVGGASYEQYF.

This clonotype was found a few times. This chain joins TRBV7-9 and TRBJ1-1; possible D gene TRBD1, 5 bases. V lost 1 base, J lost 3 bases, and 15 bases lay in between. The CDR3 loop spans 16 amino acids. Germline CDR1 reads SEHNR; CDR2 reads FQNEAQ (reference sequence). The CDR3 protein is CASSLVGLRVDTEAFF. As DNA, the CDR3 is TGTGCCAGCAGCTTAGTGGGACTGAGAGTCGACACTGAAGCTTTCTTT.

Only a few counts were recorded for this clonotype. The rearrangement uses TRBV5-1 and TRBJ1-4; possibly TRBD1 for D (5 bases). Germline V CDR1 and CDR2: SGHRS, YFSETQ. The CDR3 consists of 15 residues. V was shortened by 0 bases and J by 3 bases, with 9 bases between the two germline ends. The CDR3 reads CASSLVGEANEKLFF. The CDR3 DNA is TGCGCCAGCAGCTTGGTAGGGGAGGCTAATGAAAAACTGTTTTTT.

In DNA, the CDR3 is TGTGCCAGCAGCTTAGACAGGACGTGGGGCAAAAACATTCAGTACTTC. Encoded protein: CASSLDRTWGKNIQYF. The chain recombines TRBV7-9 with TRBJ2-4, with TRBD1 as a possible D gene (5 bases). The CDR3 extends over 16 amino acids. Germline CDR1 is SEHNR and CDR2 is FQNEAQ (reference sequence). V was cut by 1 base and J by 3 bases, with 13 bases left in between.

The chain uses TRBV7-3 and TRBJ2-5; D is unresolved. CDR3 length: 13 residues. With 2 bases removed from V and 5 bases from J, the gap between germline ends came to 9 bases. CDR1 is SGHTA and CDR2 is FQGTGA in the germline V gene. The chain's CDR3 is CASSLVSRETQYF. In nucleotides, the CDR3 is TGTGCCAGCAGCTTAGTGTCGCGGGAGACCCAGTACTTC. The full variable domain, completed using reference TRBV7-3 and TRBJ2-5, is GAGVSQTPSNKVTEKGKYVELRCDPISGHTALYWYRQSLGQGPEFLIYFQGTGAADDSGLPNDRFFAVRPEGSVSTLKIQRTERGDSAVYLCASSLVSRETQYFGPGTRLLVL.

This clonotype has just a few counts. CDR3 sequence: CASGRGESREKLFF. The CDR3 DNA sequence: TGTGCCAGCGGGAGGGGGGAGTCACGTGAAAAACTGTTTTTT. The chain employs TRBV12-3 or TRBV12-4 and TRBJ1-4; the D gene is possibly TRBD1 (6 bases). Trimming pared 8 bases from V and 7 bases from J, leaving 17 bases between. This CDR3 spans 14 amino acids.

This sequence joins TRBV6-2 or TRBV6-3 and TRBJ2-2; weak D call: TRBD1 (6 bases). V lost 2 bases, J lost 4 bases, and 14 bases lay in between. CDR1 and CDR2 (germline): MNHEY, SVGEGT. The CDR3 runs 16 residues. The CDR3 region has the DNA TGTGCCAGCAGTTACGGACCCAGGGGACGCACCGGGGAGCTGTTTTTT. Residues: CASSYGPRGRTGELFF.

This clonotype was counted a few times. The V and J genes are TRBV5-1 and TRBJ2-7; 7 bases map to TRBD1. The trim removed 4 bases at V and 6 bases at J, leaving 10 bases unmatched. Germline lookup yields CDR1 SGHRS and CDR2 YFSETQ. The CDR3 is made up of 14 amino acids. The CDR3 region has the DNA TGCGCCAGCAGCGGGTCGACAGGGATCGGCGAGCAGTACTTC. Residues: CASSGSTGIGEQYF.

V and J are TRBV2 and TRBJ1-1; D is unclear. The CDR3 extends over 15 amino acids. Trimming stripped 2 bases from V and 0 bases from J, with 10 bases between. Germline V gene data show CDR1 as SNHLY and CDR2 as FYNNEI. In nucleotides, the CDR3 is TGTGCCAGCAGTGAATTTACTGGGGTGAACACTGAAGCTTTCTTT. It is translated as CASSEFTGVNTEAFF. Full variable domain (missing parts from reference TRBV2 and TRBJ1-1): EPEVTQTPSHQVTQMGQEVILRCVPISNHLYFYWYRQILGQKVEFLVSFYNNEISEKSEIFDDQFSVERPDGSNFTLKIRSTKLEDSAMYFCASSEFTGVNTEAFFGQGTRLTVV.

This clonotype was detected only a few times. This chain connects TRBV5-4 to TRBJ2-1; 12 bases agree with TRBD2. Trimming took 4 bases from V and 3 from J; bases not matched to a gene: 2. CDR3 length: 15 residues. Germline V CDR1 and CDR2: SGHNT, YYREEE (reference sequence). The chain's CDR3 is CASSKTSGSYNEQFF. The DNA of the CDR3 is TGTGCCAGCAGCAAGACTAGCGGGAGCTACAATGAGCAGTTCTTC.

The CDR3 sequence: CSARDFIDTDTQYF. CDR3 nucleotide sequence: TGCAGTGCTAGAGATTTTATCGACACAGATACGCAGTATTTT. The gene calls are TRBV20-1 and TRBJ2-3; no definite D call. Germline V CDR1 and CDR2: DFQATT, SNEGSKA (reference sequence). V dropped 0 bases and J dropped 2 bases, with 9 bases sitting between them. The length of the CDR3 is 14 residues.